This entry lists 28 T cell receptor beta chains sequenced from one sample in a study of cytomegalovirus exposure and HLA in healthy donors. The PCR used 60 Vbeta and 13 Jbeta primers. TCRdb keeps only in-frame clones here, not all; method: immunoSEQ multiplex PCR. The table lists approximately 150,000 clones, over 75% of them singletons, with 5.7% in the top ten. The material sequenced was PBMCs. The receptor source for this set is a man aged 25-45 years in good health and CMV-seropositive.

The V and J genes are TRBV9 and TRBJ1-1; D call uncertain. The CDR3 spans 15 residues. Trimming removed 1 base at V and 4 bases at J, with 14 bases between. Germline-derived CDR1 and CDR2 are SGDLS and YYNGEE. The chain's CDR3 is CASSVPRGGSTEAFF. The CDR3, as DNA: TGTGCCAGCAGCGTACCACGGGGTGGTAGCACTGAAGCTTTCTTT.

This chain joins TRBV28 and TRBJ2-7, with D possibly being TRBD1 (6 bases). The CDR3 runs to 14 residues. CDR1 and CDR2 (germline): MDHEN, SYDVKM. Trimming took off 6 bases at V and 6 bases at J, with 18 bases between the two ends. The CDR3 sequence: CASRENRDPFEQYF. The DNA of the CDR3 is TGTGCCAGCAGGGAAAACAGGGACCCCTTCGAGCAGTACTTC.

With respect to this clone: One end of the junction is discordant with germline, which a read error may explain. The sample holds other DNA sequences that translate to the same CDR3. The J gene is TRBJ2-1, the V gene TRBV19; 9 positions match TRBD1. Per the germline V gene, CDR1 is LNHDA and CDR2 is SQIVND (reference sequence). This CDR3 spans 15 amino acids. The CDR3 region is CASSITGTGYNEQFF. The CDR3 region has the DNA TGCGCCAGTAGTATCACGGGGACAGGGTACAATGAGCAGTTCTTC.

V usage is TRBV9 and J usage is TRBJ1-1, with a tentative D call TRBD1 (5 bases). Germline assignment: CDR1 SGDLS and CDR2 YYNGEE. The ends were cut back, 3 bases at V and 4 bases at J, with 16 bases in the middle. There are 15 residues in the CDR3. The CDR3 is CASSASGISSTEAFF. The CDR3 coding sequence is TGTGCCAGCAGCGCCTCAGGGATATCGTCCACTGAAGCTTTCTTT.

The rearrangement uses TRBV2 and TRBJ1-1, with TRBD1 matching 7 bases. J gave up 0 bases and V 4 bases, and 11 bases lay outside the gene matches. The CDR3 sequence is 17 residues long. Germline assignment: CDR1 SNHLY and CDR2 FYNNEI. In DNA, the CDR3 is TGTGCCAGCAGTGGGGTGGGGGGACAGACCATGAACACTGAAGCTTTCTTT. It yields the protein CASSGVGGQTMNTEAFF.

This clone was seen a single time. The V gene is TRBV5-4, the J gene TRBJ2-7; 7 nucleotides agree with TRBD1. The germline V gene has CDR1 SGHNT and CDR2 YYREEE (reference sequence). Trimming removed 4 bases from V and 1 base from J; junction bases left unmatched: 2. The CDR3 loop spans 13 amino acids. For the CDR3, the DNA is TGTGCCAGCAGCCCGACAGGGTCCTACGAGCAGTACTTC. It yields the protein CASSPTGSYEQYF.

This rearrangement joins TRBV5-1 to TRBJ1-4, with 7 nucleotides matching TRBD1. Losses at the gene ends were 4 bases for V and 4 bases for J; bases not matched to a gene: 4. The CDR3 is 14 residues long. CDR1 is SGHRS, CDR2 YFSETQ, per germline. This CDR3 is CASSPRQGNEKLFF. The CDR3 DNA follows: TGCGCCAGCAGCCCCCGACAGGGTAATGAAAAACTGTTTTTT.

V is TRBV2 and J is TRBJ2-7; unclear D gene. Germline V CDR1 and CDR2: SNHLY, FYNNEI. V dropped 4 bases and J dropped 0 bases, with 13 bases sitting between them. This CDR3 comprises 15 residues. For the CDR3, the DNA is TGTGCCAGCAGTGTTGAGAGCATAGTCTCCTACGAGCAGTACTTC. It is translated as CASSVESIVSYEQYF. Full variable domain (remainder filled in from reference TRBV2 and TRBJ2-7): EPEVTQTPSHQVTQMGQEVILRCVPISNHLYFYWYRQILGQKVEFLVSFYNNEISEKSEIFDDQFSVERPDGSNFTLKIRSTKLEDSAMYFCASSVESIVSYEQYFGPGTRLTVT.

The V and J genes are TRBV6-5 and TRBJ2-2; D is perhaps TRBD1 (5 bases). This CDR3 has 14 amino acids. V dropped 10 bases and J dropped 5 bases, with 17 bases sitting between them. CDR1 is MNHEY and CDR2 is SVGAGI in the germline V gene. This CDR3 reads CATHLGLGTGELFF. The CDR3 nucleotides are TGTGCCACTCATTTGGGGCTCGGTACCGGGGAGCTGTTTTTT.

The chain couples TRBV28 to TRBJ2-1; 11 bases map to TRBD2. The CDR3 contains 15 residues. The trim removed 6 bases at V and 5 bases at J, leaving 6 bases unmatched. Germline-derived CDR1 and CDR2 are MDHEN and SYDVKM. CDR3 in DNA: TGTGCCAGCAGCCCTAGCGGGGGGATCAACAATGAGCAGTTCTTC. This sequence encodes CASSPSGGINNEQFF.

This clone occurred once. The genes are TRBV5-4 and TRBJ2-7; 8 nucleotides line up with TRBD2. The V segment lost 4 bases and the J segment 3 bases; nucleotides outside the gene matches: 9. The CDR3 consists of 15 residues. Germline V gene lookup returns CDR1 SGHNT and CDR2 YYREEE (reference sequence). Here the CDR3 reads CASSPSSGRRYEQYF. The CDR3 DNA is TGTGCCAGCAGCCCCTCTAGCGGGCGCCGCTACGAGCAGTACTTC.

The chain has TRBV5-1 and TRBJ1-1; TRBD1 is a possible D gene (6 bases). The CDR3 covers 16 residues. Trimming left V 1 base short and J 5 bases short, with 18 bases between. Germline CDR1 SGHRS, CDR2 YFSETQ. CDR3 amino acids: CASSLLAGVLGTEAFF. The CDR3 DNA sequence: TGCGCCAGCAGCTTGCTCGCAGGGGTGTTAGGGACTGAAGCTTTCTTT.

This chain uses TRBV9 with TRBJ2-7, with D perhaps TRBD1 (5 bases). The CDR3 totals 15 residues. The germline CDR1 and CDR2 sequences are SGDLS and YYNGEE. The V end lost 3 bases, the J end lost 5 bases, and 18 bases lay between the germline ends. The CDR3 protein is CASSDGDTTGDEQYF. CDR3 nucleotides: TGTGCCAGCAGCGACGGTGATACCACAGGAGACGAGCAGTACTTC.

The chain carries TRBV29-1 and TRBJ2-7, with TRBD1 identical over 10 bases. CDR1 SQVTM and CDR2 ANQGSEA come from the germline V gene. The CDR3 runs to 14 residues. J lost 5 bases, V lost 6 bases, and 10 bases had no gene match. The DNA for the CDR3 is TGCAGCGTGGTTGACAGGGGGCAGAGCAACGAGCAGTACTTC. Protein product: CSVVDRGQSNEQYF.

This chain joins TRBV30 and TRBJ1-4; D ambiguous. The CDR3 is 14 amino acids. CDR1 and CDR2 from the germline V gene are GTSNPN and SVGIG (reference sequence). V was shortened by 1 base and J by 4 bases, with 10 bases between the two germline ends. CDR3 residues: CAWSEEQLNEKLFF. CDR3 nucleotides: TGTGCCTGGAGTGAGGAGCAGCTTAATGAAAAACTGTTTTTT.

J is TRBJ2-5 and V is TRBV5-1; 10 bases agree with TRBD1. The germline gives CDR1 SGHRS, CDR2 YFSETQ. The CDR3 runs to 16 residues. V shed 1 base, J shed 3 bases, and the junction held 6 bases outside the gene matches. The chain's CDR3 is CASSLRQGASEETQYF. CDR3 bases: TGCGCCAGCAGCTTGAGACAGGGGGCTTCGGAAGAGACCCAGTACTTC.

CDR3: CASSLSSGRARGEQYF. The CDR3 DNA follows: TGTGCCAGCAGTTTAAGTAGCGGGAGGGCTAGAGGCGAGCAGTACTTC. The chain joins TRBV27 to TRBJ2-7, with 11 bases matching TRBD2. V trimming: 2 bases; J trimming: 6 bases; junction bases outside the gene matches: 9. Germline lookup yields CDR1 MNHEY and CDR2 SMNVEV (reference sequence). This CDR3 has 16 amino acids.

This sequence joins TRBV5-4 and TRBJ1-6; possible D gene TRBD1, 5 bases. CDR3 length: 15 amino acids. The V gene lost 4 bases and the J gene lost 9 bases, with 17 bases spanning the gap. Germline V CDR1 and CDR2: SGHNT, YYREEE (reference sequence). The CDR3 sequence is CASSDTNRRASPLHF. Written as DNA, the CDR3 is TGTGCCAGCAGCGATACTAACAGGAGAGCTTCACCCCTCCACTTT.

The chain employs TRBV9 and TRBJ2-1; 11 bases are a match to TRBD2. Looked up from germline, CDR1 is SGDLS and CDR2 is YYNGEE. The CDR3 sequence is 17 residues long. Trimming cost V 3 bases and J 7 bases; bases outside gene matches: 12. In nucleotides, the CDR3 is TGTGCCAGCAGCGCTGGGGGGCTAGCGGGAGGAAATAATGAGCAGTTCTTC. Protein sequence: CASSAGGLAGGNNEQFF.

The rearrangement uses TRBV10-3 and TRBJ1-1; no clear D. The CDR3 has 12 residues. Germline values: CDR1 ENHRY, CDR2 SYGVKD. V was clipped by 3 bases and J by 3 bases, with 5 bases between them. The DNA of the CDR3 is TGTGCCATCAGTGATCGGGACACTGAAGCTTTCTTT. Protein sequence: CAISDRDTEAFF.

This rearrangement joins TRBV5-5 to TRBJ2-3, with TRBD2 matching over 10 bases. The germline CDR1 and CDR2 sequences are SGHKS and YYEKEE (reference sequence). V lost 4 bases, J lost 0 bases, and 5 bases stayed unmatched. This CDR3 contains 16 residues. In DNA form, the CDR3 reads TGTGCCAGCAGCGCAAATAGCGGGAGGAGCACAGATACGCAGTATTTT. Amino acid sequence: CASSANSGRSTDTQYF.

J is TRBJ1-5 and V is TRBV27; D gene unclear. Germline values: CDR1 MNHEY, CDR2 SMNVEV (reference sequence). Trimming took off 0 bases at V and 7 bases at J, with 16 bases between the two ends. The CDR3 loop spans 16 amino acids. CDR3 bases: TGTGCCAGCAGTTTATCTAACGGACTCCTGGGACAGCCCCAGCATTTT. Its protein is CASSLSNGLLGQPQHF.

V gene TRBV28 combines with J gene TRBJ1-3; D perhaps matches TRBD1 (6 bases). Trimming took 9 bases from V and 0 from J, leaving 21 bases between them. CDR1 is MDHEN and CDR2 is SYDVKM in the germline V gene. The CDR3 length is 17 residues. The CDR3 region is CASKEVQGRISGNTIYF. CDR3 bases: TGTGCCAGTAAAGAAGTACAGGGAAGGATCTCTGGAAACACCATATATTTT.

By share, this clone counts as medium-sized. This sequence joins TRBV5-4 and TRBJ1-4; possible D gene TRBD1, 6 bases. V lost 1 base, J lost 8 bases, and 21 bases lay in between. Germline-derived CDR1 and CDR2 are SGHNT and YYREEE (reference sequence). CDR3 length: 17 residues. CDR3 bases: TGTGCCAGCAGCTTGAGGGGATCGGGGGGCGCGTCAGAAAAACTGTTTTTT. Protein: CASSLRGSGGASEKLFF.

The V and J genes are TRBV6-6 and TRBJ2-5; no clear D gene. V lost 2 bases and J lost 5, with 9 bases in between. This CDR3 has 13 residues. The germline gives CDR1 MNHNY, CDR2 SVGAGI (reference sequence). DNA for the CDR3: TGTGCCAGCAGTTACAATTCTGTGGAGACCCAGTACTTC. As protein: CASSYNSVETQYF.

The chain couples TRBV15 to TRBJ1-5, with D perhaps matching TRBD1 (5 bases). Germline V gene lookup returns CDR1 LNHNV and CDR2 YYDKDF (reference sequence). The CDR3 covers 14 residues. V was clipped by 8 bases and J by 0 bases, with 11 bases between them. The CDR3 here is CATEVQGSNQPQHF. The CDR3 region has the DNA TGTGCCACCGAAGTCCAGGGTAGCAATCAGCCCCAGCATTTT.

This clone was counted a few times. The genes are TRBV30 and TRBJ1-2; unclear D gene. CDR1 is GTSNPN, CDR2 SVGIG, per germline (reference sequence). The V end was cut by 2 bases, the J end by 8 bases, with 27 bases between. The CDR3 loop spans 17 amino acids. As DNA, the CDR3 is TGTGCCTGGAGTTCGGGAAACCAGGTCGGCTTTGGAGTCGGCTACACCTTC. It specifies CAWSSGNQVGFGVGYTF.

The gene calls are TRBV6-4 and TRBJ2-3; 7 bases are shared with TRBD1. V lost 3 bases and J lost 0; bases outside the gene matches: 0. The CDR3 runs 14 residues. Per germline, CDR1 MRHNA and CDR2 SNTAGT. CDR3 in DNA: TGTGCCAGCAGTGAGACAGGGAGCACAGATACGCAGTATTTT. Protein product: CASSETGSTDTQYF.